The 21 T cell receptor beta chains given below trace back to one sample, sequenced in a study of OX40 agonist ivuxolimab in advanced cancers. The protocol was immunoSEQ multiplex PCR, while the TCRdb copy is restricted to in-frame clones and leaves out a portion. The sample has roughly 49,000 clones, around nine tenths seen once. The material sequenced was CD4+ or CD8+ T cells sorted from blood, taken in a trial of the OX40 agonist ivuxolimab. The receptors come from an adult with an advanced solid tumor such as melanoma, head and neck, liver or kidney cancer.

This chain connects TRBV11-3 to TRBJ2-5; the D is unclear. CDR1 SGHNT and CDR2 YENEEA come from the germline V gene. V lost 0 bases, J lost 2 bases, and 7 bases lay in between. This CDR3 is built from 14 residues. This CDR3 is CASSLEVTQETQYF. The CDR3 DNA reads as TGTGCCAGCAGCTTAGAGGTTACACAAGAGACCCAGTACTTC.

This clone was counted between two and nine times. DNA for the CDR3: TGTGCCAGCAGCCCCCGGGGGCTAGCGTTTATTAATGAGCAGTTCTTC. Amino acid sequence: CASSPRGLAFINEQFF. The chain links TRBV13 to TRBJ2-1, with D possibly called TRBD1 or TRBD2 (6 bases each). CDR1 is PRHDT and CDR2 is FYEKMQ in the germline V gene (reference sequence). CDR3 size: 16 residues. V was shortened by 5 bases and J by 7 bases, with 21 bases between the two germline ends.

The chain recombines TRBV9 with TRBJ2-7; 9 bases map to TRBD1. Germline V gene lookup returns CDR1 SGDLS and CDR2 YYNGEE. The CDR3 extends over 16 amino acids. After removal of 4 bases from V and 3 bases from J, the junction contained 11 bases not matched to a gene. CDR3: CASSPRGDRGVYEQYF. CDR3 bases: TGTGCCAGCAGCCCCAGGGGAGACAGGGGGGTCTACGAGCAGTACTTC.

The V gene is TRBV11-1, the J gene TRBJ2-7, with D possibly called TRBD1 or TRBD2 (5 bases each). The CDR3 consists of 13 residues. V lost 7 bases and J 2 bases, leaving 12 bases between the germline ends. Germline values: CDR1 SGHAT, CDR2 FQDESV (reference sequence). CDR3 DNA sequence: TGTGCCAGCACCTGGGGACCTACCTACGAGCAGTACTTC. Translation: CASTWGPTYEQYF.

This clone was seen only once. The CDR3, as DNA: TGTGCCAGCAGCCCCGGAGGTGGGGCCCAGCATTTT. Amino acids: CASSPGGGAQHF. The chain employs TRBV27 and TRBJ1-5; D gene ambiguous. V lost 6 bases and J lost 11, with 14 bases in between. Germline V gives CDR1 MNHEY, CDR2 SMNVEV (reference sequence). This CDR3 has 12 residues.

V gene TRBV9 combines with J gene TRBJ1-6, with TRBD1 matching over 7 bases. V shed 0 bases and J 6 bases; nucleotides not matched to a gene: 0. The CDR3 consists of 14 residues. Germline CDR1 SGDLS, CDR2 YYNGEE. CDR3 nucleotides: TGTGCCAGCAGCGTAGACAGGGGTAATTCACCCCTCCACTTT. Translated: CASSVDRGNSPLHF.

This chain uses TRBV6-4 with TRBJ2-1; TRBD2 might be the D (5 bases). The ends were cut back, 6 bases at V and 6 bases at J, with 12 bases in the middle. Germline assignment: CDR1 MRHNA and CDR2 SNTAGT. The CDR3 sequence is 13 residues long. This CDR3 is CASSRGAPNEQFF. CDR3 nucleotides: TGTGCCAGCAGCCGGGGAGCACCCAATGAGCAGTTCTTC.

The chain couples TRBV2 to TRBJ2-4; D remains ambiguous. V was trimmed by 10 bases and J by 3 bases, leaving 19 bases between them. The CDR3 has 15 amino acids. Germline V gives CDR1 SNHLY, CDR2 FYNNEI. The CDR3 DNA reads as TGTGCCACCTCGGCGTGGAGTTTATACAAAAACATTCAGTACTTC. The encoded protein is CATSAWSLYKNIQYF. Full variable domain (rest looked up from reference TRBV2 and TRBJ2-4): EPEVTQTPSHQVTQMGQEVILRCVPISNHLYFYWYRQILGQKVEFLVSFYNNEISEKSEIFDDQFSVERPDGSNFTLKIRSTKLEDSAMYFCATSAWSLYKNIQYFGAGTRLSVL.

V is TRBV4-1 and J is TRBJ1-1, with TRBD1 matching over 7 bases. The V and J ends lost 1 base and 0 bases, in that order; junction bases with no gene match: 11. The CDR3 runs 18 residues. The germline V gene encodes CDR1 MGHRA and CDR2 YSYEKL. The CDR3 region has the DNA TGCGCCAGCAGCCAAGTGGTTGGACAGGCCTTATTGAACACTGAAGCTTTCTTT. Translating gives CASSQVVGQALLNTEAFF.

CDR3 sequence: CASSDRGSGYTF. CDR3 DNA sequence: TGTGCCAGCAGCGACAGGGGAAGCGGCTACACCTTC. The chain joins TRBV11-1 to TRBJ1-2; 8 bases are a match to TRBD1. The CDR3 runs 12 residues. Germline trimming cut 5 bases from V and 8 bases from J; bases unmatched to any gene: 4. Germline V lookup: CDR1 SGHAT, CDR2 FQDESV (reference sequence).

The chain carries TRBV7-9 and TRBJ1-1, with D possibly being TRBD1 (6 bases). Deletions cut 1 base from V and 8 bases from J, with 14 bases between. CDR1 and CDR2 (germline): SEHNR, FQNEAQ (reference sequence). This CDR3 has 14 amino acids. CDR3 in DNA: TGTGCCAGCAGCTTAGATTCTCCGACAGGAGAAGCTTTCTTT. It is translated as CASSLDSPTGEAFF. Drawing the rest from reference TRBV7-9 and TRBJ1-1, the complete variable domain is DTGVSQNPRHKITKRGQNVTFRCDPISEHNRLYWYRQTLGQGPEFLTYFQNEAQLEKSRLLSDRFSAERPKGSFSTLEIQRTEQGDSAMYLCASSLDSPTGEAFFGQGTRLTVV.

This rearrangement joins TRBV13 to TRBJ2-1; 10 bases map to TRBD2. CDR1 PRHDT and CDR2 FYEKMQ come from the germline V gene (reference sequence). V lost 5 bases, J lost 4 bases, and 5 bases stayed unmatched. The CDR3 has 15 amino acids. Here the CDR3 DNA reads TGTGCCAGCAGCCCCCGGACTAGCGGTTACAATGAGCAGTTCTTC. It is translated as CASSPRTSGYNEQFF.

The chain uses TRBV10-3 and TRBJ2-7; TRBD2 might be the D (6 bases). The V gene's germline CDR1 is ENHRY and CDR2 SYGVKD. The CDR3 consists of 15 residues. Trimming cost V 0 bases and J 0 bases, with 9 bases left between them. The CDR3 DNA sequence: TGTGCCATCAGTGAGTCTAGCGGCAACTCCTACGAGCAGTACTTC. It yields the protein CAISESSGNSYEQYF.

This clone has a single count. The CDR3 sequence is CASSPTLRGTEAFF. The CDR3 DNA sequence: TGTGCCAGCAGCCCCACACTGAGGGGCACTGAAGCTTTCTTT. This sequence joins TRBV7-2 and TRBJ1-1; D might be TRBD1 (5 bases). Germline-derived CDR1 and CDR2 are SGHTA and FQGNSA. V lost 5 bases, J lost 4 bases, and 14 bases lay in between. This CDR3 contains 14 residues.

For the CDR3, the DNA is TGTGCCAGCAGCGTAGGGGACAGATGGGACACTGAAGCTTTCTTT. It encodes CASSVGDRWDTEAFF. The chain joins TRBV9 to TRBJ1-1, with TRBD1 matching over 7 bases. Germline loops: CDR1 SGDLS, CDR2 YYNGEE. The V gene end was trimmed by 0 bases and the J gene end by 3 bases; junction bases not matched to a gene: 5. This CDR3 contains 15 residues.

In nucleotides, the CDR3 is TGTGCCAGCAGCCCTATGGGACTAGCAGATACGCAGTATTTT. It codes for CASSPMGLADTQYF. The chain carries TRBV14 and TRBJ2-3, with 8 bases fitting TRBD2. CDR1 is SGHDN, CDR2 FVKESK, per germline. Trimming at V came to 4 bases and at J to 4 bases, leaving 4 bases not matched to a gene. The CDR3 runs to 14 residues.

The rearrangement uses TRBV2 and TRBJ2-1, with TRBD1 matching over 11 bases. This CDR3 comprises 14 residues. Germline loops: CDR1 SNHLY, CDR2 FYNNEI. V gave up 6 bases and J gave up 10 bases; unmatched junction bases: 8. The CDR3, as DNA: TGTGCCAGCAGAGGGACAGGGGGTCGTGGCGAGCAGTTCTTC. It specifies CASRGTGGRGEQFF.

CDR3 nucleotide sequence: TGCAGCGTATCTTACAGGGCCCCTAATGAAAAACTGTTTTTT. It is translated as CSVSYRAPNEKLFF. The chain recombines TRBV29-1 with TRBJ1-4; maybe TRBD1 (6 bases). V lost 6 bases to trimming and J lost 3 bases, with 14 bases between them. Germline CDR1 is SQVTM and CDR2 is ANQGSEA. The CDR3 contains 14 residues.

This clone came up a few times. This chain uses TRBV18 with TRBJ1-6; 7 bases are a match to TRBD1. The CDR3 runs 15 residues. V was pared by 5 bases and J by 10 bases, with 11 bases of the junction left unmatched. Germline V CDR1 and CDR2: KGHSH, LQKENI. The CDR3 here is CASSSEGALESPLHF. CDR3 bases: TGTGCCAGCTCATCAGAGGGGGCCCTGGAGTCACCCCTCCACTTT.

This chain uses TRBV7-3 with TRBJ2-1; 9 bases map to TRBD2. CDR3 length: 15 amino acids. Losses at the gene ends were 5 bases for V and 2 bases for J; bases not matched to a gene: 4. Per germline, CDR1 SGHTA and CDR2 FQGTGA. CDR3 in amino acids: CASSTSGGTYNEQFF. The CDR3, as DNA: TGTGCCAGCAGCACGAGCGGGGGGACCTACAATGAGCAGTTCTTC.

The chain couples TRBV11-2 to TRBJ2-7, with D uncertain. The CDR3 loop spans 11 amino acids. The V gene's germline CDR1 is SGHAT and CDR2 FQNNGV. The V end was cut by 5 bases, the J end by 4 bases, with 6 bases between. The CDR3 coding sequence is TGTGCCAGCAGCGGAAGTTACGAGCAGTACTTC. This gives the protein CASSGSYEQYF.